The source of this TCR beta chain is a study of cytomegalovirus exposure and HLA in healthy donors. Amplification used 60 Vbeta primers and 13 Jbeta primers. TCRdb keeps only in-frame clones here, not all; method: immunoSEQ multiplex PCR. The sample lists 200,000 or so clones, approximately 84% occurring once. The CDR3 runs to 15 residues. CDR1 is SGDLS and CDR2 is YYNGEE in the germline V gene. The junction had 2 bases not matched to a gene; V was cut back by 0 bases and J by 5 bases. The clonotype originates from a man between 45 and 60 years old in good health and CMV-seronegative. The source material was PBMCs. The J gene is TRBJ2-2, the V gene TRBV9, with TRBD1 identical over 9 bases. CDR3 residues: CASSVAGTGTGELFF. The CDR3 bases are TGTGCCAGCAGCGTAGCCGGGACAGGGACCGGGGAGCTGTTTTTT.